These 2 T cell receptor beta chains were all obtained from the same sample, sequenced in a study of tumor-infiltrating lymphocytes in primary liver carcinoma. Synthesis of TCR beta cDNA was carried out from approximately 470 ng total RNA with a constant-region primer. A slightly modified ARM-PCR protocol with three nested multiplex PCR rounds produced these TCR beta libraries. Rounds one and two of PCR, each of approximately 11 cycles, were primed with TRBV1-TRBV30 forward primers and a C-beta reverse primer. One entry per CDR3 protein, called by TCRdb with MiXCR from the multiplex PCR reads. Of some 320,000 distinct CDR3 sequences listed, less than 75% were seen once; the top ten hold roughly 8.6%. Extraction also yielded germline DNA, while blood RNA was obtained from unsorted whole blood. Material: peripheral blood. Receptors originate from a man aged 40-49 years with primary liver carcinoma and hepatitis B virus infection.

On this clonotype: At one boundary the junction diverges from the germline segment, which might be a read error. V usage is TRBV11-1 and J usage is TRBJ2-5, with 8 bases lining up with TRBD2. Germline assignment: CDR1 SGHAT and CDR2 FQDESV (reference sequence). CDR3 length: 17 amino acids. The CDR3 loop is CASSLGASSGRFETQYF. CDR3 coding DNA: TGTGCAAGCAGCCTAGGCGCGTCTAGCGGGCGTTTTGAGACCCAGTACTTC.

This clonotype showed up many times. A read error is possible here, since a much larger clone lies one base away. The chain couples TRBV11-3 to TRBJ2-1, with 7 bases matching TRBD1. This CDR3 spans 16 amino acids. Germline V lookup: CDR1 SGHNT, CDR2 YENEEA. CDR3 coding DNA: TGTGCCAGCAGCTTTAGACAGGGCAGATCCTACAATGAGCGGTTCTTC. Its protein product is CASSFRQGRSYNERFF.